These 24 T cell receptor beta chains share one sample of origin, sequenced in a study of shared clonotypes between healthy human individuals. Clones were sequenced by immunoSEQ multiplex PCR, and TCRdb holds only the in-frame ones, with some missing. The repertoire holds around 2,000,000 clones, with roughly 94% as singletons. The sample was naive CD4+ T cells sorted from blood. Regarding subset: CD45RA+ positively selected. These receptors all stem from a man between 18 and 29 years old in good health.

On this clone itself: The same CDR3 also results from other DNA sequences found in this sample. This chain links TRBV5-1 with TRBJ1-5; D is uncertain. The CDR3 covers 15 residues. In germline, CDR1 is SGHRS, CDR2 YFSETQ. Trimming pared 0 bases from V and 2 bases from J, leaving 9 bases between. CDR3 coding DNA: TGCGCCAGCAGCTTGGTGCCGGGAGGCAATCAGCCCCAGCATTTT. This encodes CASSLVPGGNQPQHF. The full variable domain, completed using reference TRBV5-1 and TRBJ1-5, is KAGVTQTPRYLIKTRGQQVTLSCSPISGHRSVSWYQQTPGQGLQFLFEYFSETQRNKGNFPGRFSGRQFSNSRSEMNVSTLELGDSALYLCASSLVPGGNQPQHFGDGTRLSIL.

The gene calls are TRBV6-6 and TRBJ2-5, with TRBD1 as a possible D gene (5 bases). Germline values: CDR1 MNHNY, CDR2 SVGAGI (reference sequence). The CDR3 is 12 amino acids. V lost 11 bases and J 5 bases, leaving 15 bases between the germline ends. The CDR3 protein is CAAGAFGETQYF. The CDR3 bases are TGTGCCGCTGGGGCGTTTGGGGAGACCCAGTACTTC.

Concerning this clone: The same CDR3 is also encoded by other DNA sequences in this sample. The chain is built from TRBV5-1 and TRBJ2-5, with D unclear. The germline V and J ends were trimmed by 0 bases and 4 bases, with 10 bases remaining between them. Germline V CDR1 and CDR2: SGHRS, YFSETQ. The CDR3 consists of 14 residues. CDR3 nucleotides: TGCGCCAGCAGCTTGGAACGGGTCGGAGAGACCCAGTACTTC. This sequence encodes CASSLERVGETQYF.

The CDR3 nucleotides are TGTGCCAGCAGCGTAGAGGGTGTGTCCGGGAGGGGGCCCACCTACGAGCAGTACTTC. It encodes CASSVEGVSGRGPTYEQYF. The chain joins TRBV9 to TRBJ2-7; D perhaps matches TRBD2 (8 bases). Trimming took off 0 bases at V and 2 bases at J, with 24 bases between the two ends. The CDR3 is made up of 19 amino acids. From germline, CDR1 is SGDLS and CDR2 YYNGEE.

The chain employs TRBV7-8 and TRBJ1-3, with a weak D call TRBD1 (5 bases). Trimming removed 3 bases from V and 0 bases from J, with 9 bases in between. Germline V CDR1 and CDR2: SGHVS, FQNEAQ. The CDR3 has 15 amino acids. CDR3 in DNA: TGTGCCAGCAGCTTCTCAGGGAGCTCTGGAAACACCATATATTTT. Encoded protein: CASSFSGSSGNTIYF.

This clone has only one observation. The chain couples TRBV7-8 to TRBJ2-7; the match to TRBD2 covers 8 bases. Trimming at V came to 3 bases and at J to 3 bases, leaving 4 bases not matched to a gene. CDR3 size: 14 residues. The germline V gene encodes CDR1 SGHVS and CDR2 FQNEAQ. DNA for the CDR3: TGTGCCAGCAGCTTTAGCGGGACTGGCTACGAGCAGTACTTC. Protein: CASSFSGTGYEQYF.

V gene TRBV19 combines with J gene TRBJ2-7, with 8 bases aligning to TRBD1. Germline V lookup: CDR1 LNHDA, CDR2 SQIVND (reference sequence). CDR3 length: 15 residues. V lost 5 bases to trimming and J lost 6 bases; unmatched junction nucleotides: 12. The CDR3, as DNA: TGTGCCAGTAGTGGATTCAGGGGGCGCGAAGCCGAGCAGTACTTC. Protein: CASSGFRGREAEQYF.

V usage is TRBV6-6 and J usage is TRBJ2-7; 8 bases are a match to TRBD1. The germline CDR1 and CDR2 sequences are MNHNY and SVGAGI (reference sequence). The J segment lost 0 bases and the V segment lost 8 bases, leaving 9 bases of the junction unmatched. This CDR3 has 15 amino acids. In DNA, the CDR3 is TGTGCCAGCGGACAATGGGGACAGGACTCCTACGAGCAGTACTTC. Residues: CASGQWGQDSYEQYF.

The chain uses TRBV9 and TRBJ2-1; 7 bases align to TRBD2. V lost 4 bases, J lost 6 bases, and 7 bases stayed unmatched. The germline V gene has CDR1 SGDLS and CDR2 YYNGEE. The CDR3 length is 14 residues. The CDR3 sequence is CASSTRDYSNEQFF. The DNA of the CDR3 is TGTGCCAGCAGCACCCGGGACTATTCCAATGAGCAGTTCTTC.

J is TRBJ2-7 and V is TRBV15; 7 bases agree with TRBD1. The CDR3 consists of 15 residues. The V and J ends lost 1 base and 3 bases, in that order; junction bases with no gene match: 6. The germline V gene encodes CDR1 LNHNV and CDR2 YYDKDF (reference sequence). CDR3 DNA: TGTGCCACCAGCAGAGTGGTAGGGGGCGGCTACGAGCAGTACTTC. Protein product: CATSRVVGGGYEQYF.

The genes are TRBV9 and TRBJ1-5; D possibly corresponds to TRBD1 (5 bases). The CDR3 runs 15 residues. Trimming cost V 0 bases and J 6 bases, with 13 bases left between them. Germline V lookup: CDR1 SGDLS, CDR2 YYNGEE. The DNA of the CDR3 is TGTGCCAGCAGCGTAGAAGGGGAGGAGGGTCAGCCCCAGCATTTT. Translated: CASSVEGEEGQPQHF.

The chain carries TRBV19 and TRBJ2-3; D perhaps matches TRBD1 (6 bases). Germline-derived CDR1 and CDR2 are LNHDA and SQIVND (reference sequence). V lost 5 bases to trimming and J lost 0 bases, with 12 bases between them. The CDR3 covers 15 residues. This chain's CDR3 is CASSSPGHSTDTQYF. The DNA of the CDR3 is TGTGCCAGTAGTTCTCCGGGACACAGCACAGATACGCAGTATTTT. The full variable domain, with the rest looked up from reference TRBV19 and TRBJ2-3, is DGGITQSPKYLFRKEGQNVTLSCEQNLNHDAMYWYRQDPGQGLRLIYYSQIVNDFQKGDIAEGYSVSREKKESFPLTVTSAQKNPTAFYLCASSSPGHSTDTQYFGPGTRLTVL.

The CDR3 here is CASSPYSGGAERVQRELFF. For the CDR3, the DNA is TGTGCCAGTAGTCCATACTCCGGGGGAGCGGAAAGAGTCCAGAGGGAGCTGTTTTTT. The chain recombines TRBV19 with TRBJ2-2, with D tentatively TRBD2 (6 bases). Germline V gene lookup returns CDR1 LNHDA and CDR2 SQIVND (reference sequence). CDR3 length equals 19 residues. Trimming removed 5 bases at V and 9 bases at J, with 31 bases between. Drawing the rest from reference TRBV19 and TRBJ2-2, the complete variable domain is DGGITQSPKYLFRKEGQNVTLSCEQNLNHDAMYWYRQDPGQGLRLIYYSQIVNDFQKGDIAEGYSVSREKKESFPLTVTSAQKNPTAFYLCASSPYSGGAERVQRELFFGEGSRLTVL.

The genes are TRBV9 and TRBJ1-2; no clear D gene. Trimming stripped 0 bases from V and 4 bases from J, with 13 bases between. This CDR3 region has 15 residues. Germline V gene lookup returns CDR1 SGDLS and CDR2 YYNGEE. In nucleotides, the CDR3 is TGTGCCAGCAGCGTAGATGAGGCAGGCCTCTATGGCTACACCTTC. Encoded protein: CASSVDEAGLYGYTF.

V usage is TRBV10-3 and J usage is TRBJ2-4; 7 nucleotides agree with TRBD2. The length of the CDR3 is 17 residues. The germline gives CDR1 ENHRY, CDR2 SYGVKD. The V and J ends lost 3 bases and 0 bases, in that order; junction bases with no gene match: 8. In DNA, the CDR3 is TGTGCCATCAGTGATGGGGGGGAGAGTCTAGCCAAAAACATTCAGTACTTC. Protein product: CAISDGGESLAKNIQYF.

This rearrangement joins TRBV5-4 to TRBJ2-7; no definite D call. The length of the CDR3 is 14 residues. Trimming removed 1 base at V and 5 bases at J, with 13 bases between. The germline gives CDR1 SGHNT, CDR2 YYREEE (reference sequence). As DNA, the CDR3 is TGTGCCAGCAGCTTGTCGGGCCTTAGGGACGAGCAGTACTTC. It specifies CASSLSGLRDEQYF.

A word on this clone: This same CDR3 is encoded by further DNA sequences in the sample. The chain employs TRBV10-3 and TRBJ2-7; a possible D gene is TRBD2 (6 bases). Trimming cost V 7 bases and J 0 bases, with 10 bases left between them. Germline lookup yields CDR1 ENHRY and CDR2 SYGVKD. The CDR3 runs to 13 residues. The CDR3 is CAITSGSSYEQYF. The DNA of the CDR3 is TGTGCCATCACCTCCGGGAGCTCCTACGAGCAGTACTTC.

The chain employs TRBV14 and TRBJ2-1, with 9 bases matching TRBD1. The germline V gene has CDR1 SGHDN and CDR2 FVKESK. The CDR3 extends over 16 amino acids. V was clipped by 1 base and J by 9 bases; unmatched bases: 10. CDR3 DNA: TGTGCCAGCAGCCAAGTCAGGGGACAGGGCTTTAGTGAGCAGTTCTTC. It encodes CASSQVRGQGFSEQFF.

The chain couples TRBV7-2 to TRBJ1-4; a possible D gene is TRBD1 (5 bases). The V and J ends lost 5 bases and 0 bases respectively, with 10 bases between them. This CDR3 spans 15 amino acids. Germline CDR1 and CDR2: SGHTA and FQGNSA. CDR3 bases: TGTGCCAGCAGCCCGCGACAGTCAACTAATGAAAAACTGTTTTTT. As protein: CASSPRQSTNEKLFF.

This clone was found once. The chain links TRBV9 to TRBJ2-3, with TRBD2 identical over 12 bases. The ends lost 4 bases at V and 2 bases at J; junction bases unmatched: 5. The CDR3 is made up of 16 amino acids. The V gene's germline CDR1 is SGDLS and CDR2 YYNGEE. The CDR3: CASSTLAGGPTDTQYF. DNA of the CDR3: TGTGCCAGCAGCACTCTAGCGGGGGGGCCCACAGATACGCAGTATTTT.

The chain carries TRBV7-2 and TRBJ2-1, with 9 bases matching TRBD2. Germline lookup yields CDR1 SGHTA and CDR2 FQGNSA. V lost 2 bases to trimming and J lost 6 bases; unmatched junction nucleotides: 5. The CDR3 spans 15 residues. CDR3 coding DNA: TGTGCCAGCAGCTTATCAATAGCGGGAGCCAATGAGCAGTTCTTC. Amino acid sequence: CASSLSIAGANEQFF.

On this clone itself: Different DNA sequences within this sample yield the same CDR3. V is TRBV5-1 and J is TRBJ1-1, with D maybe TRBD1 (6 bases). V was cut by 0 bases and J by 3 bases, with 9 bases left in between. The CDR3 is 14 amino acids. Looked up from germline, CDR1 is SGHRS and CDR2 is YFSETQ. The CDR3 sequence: CASSLGQGHTEAFF. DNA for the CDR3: TGCGCCAGCAGCTTGGGGCAGGGGCACACTGAAGCTTTCTTT.

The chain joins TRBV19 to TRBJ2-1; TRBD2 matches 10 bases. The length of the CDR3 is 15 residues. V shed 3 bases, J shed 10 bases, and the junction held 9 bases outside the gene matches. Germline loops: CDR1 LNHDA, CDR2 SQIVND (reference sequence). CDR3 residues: CASSISTSGATEQFF. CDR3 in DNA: TGTGCCAGTAGTATTAGTACTAGCGGGGCTACCGAGCAGTTCTTC.

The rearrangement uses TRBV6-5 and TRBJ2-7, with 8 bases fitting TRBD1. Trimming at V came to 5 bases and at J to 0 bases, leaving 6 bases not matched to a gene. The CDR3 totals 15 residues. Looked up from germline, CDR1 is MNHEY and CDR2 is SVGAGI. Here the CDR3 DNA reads TGTGCCAGCAGTAAGGCAGGGGGCTTCTCCTACGAGCAGTACTTC. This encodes CASSKAGGFSYEQYF.